This T cell receptor beta chain comes out of a study of T cells in Graves' hyperthyroidism and ophthalmopathy. Study results and caveats: Ophthalmopathy was model-predicted a median approximately 6.4 months pre-onset.

Uncontrolled infections, other autoimmune diseases, pregnancy or lactation led to exclusion of patients. Many counts were recorded for this clonotype. What it binds is not known. Trimming pared 10 bases from V and 3 bases from J, leaving 21 bases between. Germline values: CDR1 MNHEY, CDR2 SMNVEV (reference sequence). The CDR3 loop spans 15 amino acids. There were TCR beta CDR3 regions amplified from RNA transcripts. Initially, a first-round RT-PCR of the TCR CDR3 employed the HTBI primer set. TCRdb reanalysed the multiplex PCR reads using MiXCR and keeps one entry per CDR3 protein. The repertoire holds hundreds of thousands of distinct CDR3 sequences, with approximately 23% as singletons.

The source of this sequence is a woman in her thirties or forties with Graves' ophthalmopathy. Sequenced sample: blood. The V gene is TRBV27, the J gene TRBJ1-1, with D possibly matching TRBD1 (6 bases). CDR3 sequence (DNA): TGTGCCACATTACAGGGAATTGGGACCCACACTGAAGCTTTCTTT. It specifies CATLQGIGTHTEAFF.